This is a list of T cell receptor beta chains from one sample in a study of memory CD4+ T cells and cytomegalovirus serostatus. Clones were read by immunoSEQ multiplex PCR, and TCRdb kept only the in-frame ones, dropping some. Here the sample spans fewer than 75,000 clones, over 75% being singletons. Source material: memory CD4+ T cells from blood. The receptor source for this set is an adult in good health and CMV-seronegative. Each CDR3 is given with its conserved first and last residue. The D gene is left open where the match is weak.

cdr3_aa,d_call,j_call,v_call
CTSSQETSESQETQYF,.,TRBJ2-5,TRBV1
CASSRRALNTGELFF,.,TRBJ2-2,TRBV19
CASSGGGNEQYF,.,TRBJ2-7,TRBV28
CASSLQLNTGELFF,.,TRBJ2-2,TRBV4-1
CASSLAYRGPQHF,.,TRBJ1-5,TRBV7-8
CASSVSLDRENTEAFF,TRBD1,TRBJ1-1,TRBV9
CASRFESRNTIYF,.,TRBJ1-3,TRBV28
CASRAGLAGDTQYF,TRBD2,TRBJ2-3,TRBV27
CASSDPTGIGEKLFF,.,TRBJ1-4,TRBV25-1
CASSFRRTGGTDTQYF,TRBD1,TRBJ2-3,TRBV27
CASSPEGSSYGYTF,.,TRBJ1-2,TRBV6-6
CASSEEQGYNSPLHF,TRBD1,TRBJ1-6,TRBV6-1
CASTGQVEDTQYF,TRBD1,TRBJ2-3,TRBV2
CSVVENTEAFF,.,TRBJ1-1,TRBV29-1
CASSGQSYEQYF,.,TRBJ2-7,TRBV6-1
CASSTRQGVSEKLFF,TRBD1,TRBJ1-4,TRBV7-8
CASTRGQSSYEQYF,.,TRBJ2-7,TRBV6-1
CASSQDDGANSEKLFF,.,TRBJ1-4,TRBV4-2
CASRGDSNEQFF,.,TRBJ2-1,TRBV2
CASTARPNQPQHF,.,TRBJ1-5,TRBV6-5
CASRTTGGEAFF,TRBD1,TRBJ1-1,TRBV6-5
CASSLEQPSSGNTIYF,.,TRBJ1-3,TRBV7-2
CASSSKGGNEQYF,TRBD1,TRBJ2-7,TRBV11-1
CASFDPRFDEQYF,.,TRBJ2-7,TRBV28